Below, 27 T cell receptor beta chains from the same sample are listed, as sequenced in a study of PD-1 blockade in classical Hodgkin lymphoma. Sequenced by immunoSEQ multiplex PCR; TCRdb stores in-frame clones only, minus some. The data show tens of thousands of clones, 75% to 90% seen once. Exposure to brentuximab vedotin varied, and each patient had relapsed following autologous stem cell transplantation. The sample consisted of peripheral blood mononuclear cells (PBMCs), taken before the second cycle of nivolumab. Receptors originate from a human donor with classical Hodgkin lymphoma.

The chain recombines TRBV5-5 with TRBJ2-7; D is possibly TRBD1 (5 bases). The V and J ends lost 2 bases and 1 base respectively, with 10 bases between them. Germline assignment: CDR1 SGHKS and CDR2 YYEKEE (reference sequence). This CDR3 is 14 amino acids long. In nucleotides, the CDR3 is TGTGCCAGCAGCTTCGGTACAGGTTCCTACGAGCAGTACTTC. Amino acid sequence: CASSFGTGSYEQYF.

V and J are TRBV7-9 and TRBJ2-7, with D perhaps matching TRBD1 or TRBD2 (5 bases each). The CDR3 is made up of 15 amino acids. CDR1 is SEHNR, CDR2 FQNEAQ, per germline (reference sequence). The V end lost 3 bases, the J end lost 3 bases, and 15 bases lay between the germline ends. This CDR3 reads CASSLGDPRFYEQYF. The DNA for the CDR3 is TGTGCCAGCAGCTTGGGGGACCCAAGATTCTACGAGCAGTACTTC.

The rearrangement links TRBV7-9 to TRBJ1-2, with TRBD1 as a possible D gene (5 bases). Germline lookup yields CDR1 SEHNR and CDR2 FQNEAQ (reference sequence). Trimming stripped 0 bases from V and 3 bases from J, with 8 bases between. This CDR3 contains 14 residues. CDR3 sequence reads: CASSLARDDYGYTF. The CDR3 coding sequence is TGTGCCAGCAGCTTAGCCAGGGACGACTATGGCTACACCTTC.

This chain uses TRBV4-1 with TRBJ2-5; TRBD1 aligns across 8 bases. Unmatched junction bases numbered 8, after V lost 3 bases and J lost 5 bases. This CDR3 has 15 amino acids. CDR1 and CDR2 from the germline V gene are MGHRA and YSYEKL. This chain's CDR3 is CASSHRDRRLETQYF. As DNA, the CDR3 is TGCGCCAGCAGCCACCGGGACAGGAGGTTGGAGACCCAGTACTTC.

This clone appeared a few times. J is TRBJ1-1 and V is TRBV19; D is ambiguous. The germline CDR1 and CDR2 sequences are LNHDA and SQIVND (reference sequence). This CDR3 is built from 13 residues. Trimming pared 5 bases from V and 3 bases from J, leaving 10 bases between. The CDR3: CASSVIQDTEAFF. The CDR3 DNA sequence: TGTGCCAGTAGTGTTATTCAGGACACTGAAGCTTTCTTT. The full variable domain, with the rest looked up from reference TRBV19 and TRBJ1-1, is DGGITQSPKYLFRKEGQNVTLSCEQNLNHDAMYWYRQDPGQGLRLIYYSQIVNDFQKGDIAEGYSVSREKKESFPLTVTSAQKNPTAFYLCASSVIQDTEAFFGQGTRLTVV.

The rearrangement uses TRBV5-1 and TRBJ2-5, with D maybe TRBD2 (6 bases). The CDR3 sequence is 13 residues long. Trimming removed 2 bases from V and 2 bases from J, with 7 bases in between. Germline CDR1 and CDR2: SGHRS and YFSETQ. In DNA form, the CDR3 reads TGCGCCAGCAGCTTTGGGACTCAAGAGACCCAGTACTTC. Translating it yields CASSFGTQETQYF.

This chain links TRBV11-2 with TRBJ2-5, with D perhaps matching TRBD2 (7 bases). Germline V gene lookup returns CDR1 SGHAT and CDR2 FQNNGV. The V gene lost 5 bases and the J gene lost 2 bases, with 15 bases spanning the gap. This CDR3 is 15 amino acids long. The CDR3 DNA follows: TGTGCCAGCAGCCTTTCTGGGGGGGCGCAAGAGACCCAGTACTTC. It is translated as CASSLSGGAQETQYF.

The CDR3, as DNA: TGTGCCAGCCTTATGTATAAGGGGTCTCAGCCCCAGCATTTT. This codes for CASLMYKGSQPQHF. The gene calls are TRBV28 and TRBJ1-5; tentatively, D is TRBD1 (5 bases). Trimming took off 8 bases at V and 6 bases at J, with 17 bases between the two ends. The CDR3 contains 14 residues. Per the germline V gene, CDR1 is MDHEN and CDR2 is SYDVKM.

This chain joins TRBV4-1 and TRBJ2-3; D may be TRBD2 (6 bases). CDR1 MGHRA and CDR2 YSYEKL come from the germline V gene. CDR3 length equals 17 residues. Trimming left V 0 bases short and J 4 bases short, with 17 bases between. CDR3 sequence: CASSQERGTSLPDTQYF. The DNA of the CDR3 is TGCGCCAGCAGCCAAGAACGCGGGACGTCCTTACCAGATACGCAGTATTTT.

V is TRBV10-3 and J is TRBJ2-2; 8 bases agree with TRBD2. This CDR3 contains 15 residues. Germline V gene lookup returns CDR1 ENHRY and CDR2 SYGVKD. The V and J ends lost 5 bases and 7 bases, in that order; junction bases with no gene match: 9. As DNA, the CDR3 is TGTGCCATCAGTACTGCGGGGGGACCAGGCGGGGAGCTGTTTTTT. This encodes CAISTAGGPGGELFF.

This CDR3 is CASSLGQTSWYQETQYF. CDR3 coding DNA: TGTGCCAGCAGCTTAGGGCAGACTAGCTGGTACCAAGAGACCCAGTACTTC. This chain joins TRBV7-8 and TRBJ2-5; 7 bases match TRBD2. The CDR3 consists of 17 residues. CDR1 SGHVS and CDR2 FQNEAQ come from the germline V gene. V shed 1 base, J shed 0 bases, and the junction held 8 bases outside the gene matches. The full variable domain, in which reference TRBV7-8 and TRBJ2-5 provide the parts outside the CDR3, is GAGVSQSPRYKVAKRGQDVALRCDPISGHVSLFWYQQALGQGPEFLTYFQNEAQLDKSGLPSDRFFAERPEGSVSTLKIQRTQQEDSAVYLCASSLGQTSWYQETQYFGPGTRLLVL.

The genes are TRBV10-3 and TRBJ2-1; 10 bases are a match to TRBD2. CDR3 length equals 14 residues. Trimming at V came to 4 bases and at J to 7 bases, leaving 4 bases not matched to a gene. CDR1 is ENHRY and CDR2 is SYGVKD in the germline V gene. DNA of the CDR3: TGTGCCATCAGTGGGCCAGCGGGGGGGAATGAGCAGTTCTTC. This codes for CAISGPAGGNEQFF.

Here the CDR3 DNA reads TGTGCCAGCAGCCCGAGCGGGGATCGCACAGATACGCAGTATTTT. Protein product: CASSPSGDRTDTQYF. The V gene is TRBV7-3, the J gene TRBJ2-3, with TRBD2 identical over 7 bases. The J segment lost 1 base and the V segment lost 5 bases, leaving 6 bases of the junction unmatched. Germline lookup yields CDR1 SGHTA and CDR2 FQGTGA. The CDR3 consists of 15 residues.

This chain uses TRBV28 with TRBJ2-5; 14 bases match TRBD2. The CDR3 totals 16 residues. Germline-derived CDR1 and CDR2 are MDHEN and SYDVKM. After removal of 2 bases from V and 5 bases from J, the junction contained 4 bases not matched to a gene. The CDR3 is CASSLSRLAGGETQYF. CDR3 bases: TGTGCCAGCAGTTTAAGTCGACTAGCGGGAGGGGAGACCCAGTACTTC.

In its sample, this clone was seen once. V and J are TRBV7-9 and TRBJ2-3; D remains ambiguous. V lost 0 bases, J lost 2 bases, and 6 bases lay in between. The CDR3 consists of 14 residues. CDR1 and CDR2 (germline): SEHNR, FQNEAQ (reference sequence). CDR3 amino acids: CASSLAGITDTQYF. The CDR3 nucleotides are TGTGCCAGCAGCTTAGCGGGGATCACAGATACGCAGTATTTT.

This sequence joins TRBV5-6 and TRBJ2-7; 10 bases are a match to TRBD1. Germline assignment: CDR1 SGHDT and CDR2 YYEEEE. After removal of 4 bases from V and 2 bases from J, the junction contained 6 bases not matched to a gene. The CDR3 runs 15 residues. CDR3 loop: CASSLMTGGPYEQYF. The DNA for the CDR3 is TGTGCCAGCAGCCTCATGACAGGGGGCCCCTACGAGCAGTACTTC.

V is TRBV6-1 and J is TRBJ1-2, with a tentative D call TRBD1 (6 bases). The CDR3 loop spans 12 amino acids. CDR1 MNHNS and CDR2 SASEGT come from the germline V gene. Trimming took off 4 bases at V and 9 bases at J, with 12 bases between the two ends. CDR3 nucleotide sequence: TGTGCCAGCAGTGTTACAGGGCTACGCTACACCTTC. Translating gives CASSVTGLRYTF.

The chain couples TRBV5-8 to TRBJ2-7; the D is unclear. The germline V and J ends were trimmed by 1 base and 7 bases, with 15 bases remaining between them. This CDR3 spans 14 amino acids. CDR1 SGHTS and CDR2 YDEGEE come from the germline V gene. The CDR3 bases are TGTGCCAGCAGCTTGTACAGAAGTTTCGGGGAGCAGTACTTC. This encodes CASSLYRSFGEQYF.

The rearrangement joins TRBV14 to TRBJ2-1, with 8 bases fitting TRBD1. CDR1 is SGHDN and CDR2 is FVKESK in the germline V gene. V lost 4 bases to trimming and J lost 4 bases; unmatched junction nucleotides: 9. The CDR3 loop spans 16 amino acids. Here the CDR3 reads CASSPDRETLYNEQFF. CDR3 coding DNA: TGTGCCAGCAGCCCGGACAGGGAGACCCTATACAATGAGCAGTTCTTC.

J is TRBJ1-1 and V is TRBV19, with a weak D call TRBD1 (5 bases). The V end was cut by 7 bases, the J end by 0 bases, with 18 bases between. CDR1 is LNHDA, CDR2 SQIVND, per germline (reference sequence). CDR3 length: 16 residues. In DNA, the CDR3 is TGTGCCAGTATCCCCGGAGGGGTCCCCATGAACACTGAAGCTTTCTTT. Amino acid sequence: CASIPGGVPMNTEAFF.

V and J are TRBV10-3 and TRBJ2-5, with unresolved D. The CDR3 consists of 11 residues. Germline values: CDR1 ENHRY, CDR2 SYGVKD. CDR3 loop: CASLDQETQYF. The CDR3 DNA is TGTGCTTCCCTGGACCAAGAGACCCAGTACTTC.

This chain uses TRBV2 with TRBJ2-7; the D gene is possibly TRBD2 (8 bases). The CDR3 consists of 14 residues. Germline loops: CDR1 SNHLY, CDR2 FYNNEI. V gave up 8 bases and J gave up 6 bases, with 20 bases separating them. CDR3 protein: CASAGGTGVAEQYF. CDR3 in DNA: TGTGCCAGCGCGGGGGGAACAGGGGTCGCCGAGCAGTACTTC.

The chain joins TRBV9 to TRBJ2-5, with TRBD1 matching 8 bases. This CDR3 region has 16 residues. The germline V gene has CDR1 SGDLS and CDR2 YYNGEE. V shed 2 bases and J 3 bases; nucleotides not matched to a gene: 9. The CDR3 bases are TGTGCCAGCAGCGTCGCCGGGACAGGAGCCAAAGAGACCCAGTACTTC. Amino acid sequence: CASSVAGTGAKETQYF.

This sequence joins TRBV6-4 and TRBJ2-2; a weak D match, TRBD2 (6 bases). Trimming stripped 0 bases from V and 6 bases from J, with 11 bases between. This CDR3 has 15 residues. The germline V gene encodes CDR1 MRHNA and CDR2 SNTAGT. The DNA for the CDR3 is TGTGCCAGCAGTGACTCGAGCGGAGGGGCCGGGGAGCTGTTTTTT. Its translation: CASSDSSGGAGELFF.

This chain uses TRBV9 with TRBJ1-2; tentatively, D is TRBD1 (5 bases). CDR1 is SGDLS, CDR2 YYNGEE, per germline. There are 16 residues in the CDR3. Trimming took 0 bases from V and 4 from J, leaving 16 bases between them. The CDR3 DNA reads as TGTGCCAGCAGCGTAGACGGTGGGGCGGCGACCTATGGCTACACCTTC. This sequence encodes CASSVDGGAATYGYTF.

The chain carries TRBV28 and TRBJ1-3; D is ambiguous. Germline lookup yields CDR1 MDHEN and CDR2 SYDVKM. The CDR3 runs 15 residues. V lost 5 bases, J lost 0 bases, and 11 bases lay in between. The CDR3 sequence is CASSIAKFSGNTIYF. The CDR3 DNA is TGTGCCAGCAGTATTGCGAAATTCTCTGGAAACACCATATATTTT.

The J gene is TRBJ2-7, the V gene TRBV5-4; D is ambiguous. The V and J ends lost 0 bases and 3 bases respectively, with 7 bases between them. Germline CDR1 SGHNT, CDR2 YYREEE (reference sequence). This CDR3 has 13 amino acids. This CDR3 is CASSLERYYEQYF. The CDR3 nucleotides read TGTGCCAGCAGCTTGGAGCGCTACTACGAGCAGTACTTC.